Listed here are 22 T cell receptor beta chains from one sample, sequenced in a study of T cell responses to AZD1222 COVID-19 vaccine. Data came from immunoSEQ multiplex PCR; TCRdb stores just in-frame clones and leaves some out. The table shows fewer than 120,000 clones, with nearly 90% occurring only once. Sequencing used peripheral blood, obtained on day 0 of AZD1222 vaccination. The source is an adult in good health.

This chain uses TRBV3-1 (or the pseudogene TRBV3-2) with TRBJ1-3; 7 bases match TRBD1. CDR1 and CDR2 from the germline V gene are LGHDT and YNNKEL (reference sequence). Trimming removed 4 bases from V and 0 bases from J; junction bases left unmatched: 9. This CDR3 region has 17 residues. The CDR3 region is CASSLLDRRYSGNTIYF. The CDR3 DNA follows: TGTGCCAGCAGCCTTCTGGACAGGCGATACTCTGGAAACACCATATATTTT.

The chain uses TRBV10-3 and TRBJ1-6; perhaps TRBD1 as D (6 bases). The CDR3 covers 13 residues. V lost 0 bases and J 13 bases, leaving 10 bases between the germline ends. Germline V CDR1 and CDR2: ENHRY, SYGVKD. The CDR3 DNA is TGTGCCATCAGTGAGTCGGACAGTATTCCCCTCCACTTT. Its protein is CAISESDSIPLHF.

The gene calls are TRBV11-2 and TRBJ2-1; 9 nucleotides align to TRBD2. V gave up 1 base and J gave up 6 bases; unmatched junction bases: 10. The CDR3 is made up of 17 amino acids. The germline CDR1 and CDR2 sequences are SGHAT and FQNNGV. The CDR3 sequence: CASSLGLAGLNGNEQFF. The CDR3 DNA reads as TGTGCCAGCAGCTTAGGCCTAGCGGGACTGAATGGCAATGAGCAGTTCTTC.

This rearrangement joins TRBV6-2 or TRBV6-3 to TRBJ2-2, with 10 bases fitting TRBD2. Trimming removed 0 bases from V and 6 bases from J; junction bases left unmatched: 16. CDR3 length: 20 residues. Germline assignment: CDR1 MNHEY and CDR2 SVGEGT. CDR3 in amino acids: CASSYSRGQTSGFAAGELFF. As DNA, the CDR3 is TGTGCCAGCAGTTACTCGAGGGGACAGACTAGCGGGTTTGCCGCCGGGGAGCTGTTTTTT.

The chain employs TRBV5-1 and TRBJ1-1; tentatively, D is TRBD1 (6 bases). Per germline, CDR1 SGHRS and CDR2 YFSETQ. The CDR3 sequence is 15 residues long. Trimming shortened V by 5 bases and J by 1 base, and 15 bases separated the two germline ends. CDR3 amino acids: CASRDTGYPNTEAFF. The CDR3 DNA follows: TGCGCCAGCAGGGATACAGGGTACCCGAACACTGAAGCTTTCTTT.

The chain links TRBV18 to TRBJ1-4; 9 bases are a match to TRBD1. CDR1 KGHSH and CDR2 LQKENI come from the germline V gene. V gave up 4 bases and J gave up 8 bases; unmatched junction bases: 5. This CDR3 is built from 14 residues. CDR3 loop: CASSLQGAGEKLFF. As DNA, the CDR3 is TGTGCCAGCTCACTACAGGGGGCTGGAGAAAAACTGTTTTTT.

The chain joins TRBV12-5 to TRBJ2-3; 7 bases line up with TRBD2. The germline CDR1 and CDR2 sequences are LGHNT and FRNRAP. J lost 4 bases, V lost 4 bases, and 5 bases had no gene match. The length of the CDR3 is 14 residues. The chain's CDR3 is CASGYGGSADTQYF. DNA of the CDR3: TGTGCTAGTGGTTATGGCGGGAGTGCAGATACGCAGTATTTT.

Of note for this clone: Distinct nucleotide sequences in the sample also encode this CDR3. The chain carries TRBV30 and TRBJ1-5; 9 bases are a match to TRBD1. The CDR3 has 15 residues. Germline V CDR1 and CDR2: GTSNPN, SVGIG (reference sequence). V gave up 3 bases and J gave up 2 bases; unmatched junction bases: 5. CDR3 nucleotide sequence: TGTGCCTGGAGGGACAGGGGAGGAGGCAATCAGCCCCAGCATTTT. Its translation: CAWRDRGGGNQPQHF. Filled out from reference TRBV30 and TRBJ1-5, the complete variable domain reads SQTIHQWPATLVQPVGSPLSLECTVEGTSNPNLYWYRQAAGRGLQLLFYSVGIGQISSEVPQNLSASRPQDRQFILSSKKLLLSDSGFYLCAWRDRGGGNQPQHFGDGTRLSIL.

The chain is built from TRBV6-2 or TRBV6-3 and TRBJ2-3; tentatively, D is TRBD2 (7 bases). Trimming took off 5 bases at V and 6 bases at J, with 15 bases between the two ends. The CDR3 is made up of 14 amino acids. From germline, CDR1 is MNHEY and CDR2 SVGEGT. The CDR3 sequence is CASSTPGRGDTQYF. For the CDR3, the DNA is TGTGCCAGCAGTACGCCGGGGAGGGGGGATACGCAGTATTTT.

The chain is built from TRBV28 and TRBJ1-1; D is unresolved. Trimming left V 2 bases short and J 1 base short, with 8 bases between. CDR1 and CDR2 from the germline V gene are MDHEN and SYDVKM. This CDR3 is 14 amino acids long. The CDR3 DNA follows: TGTGCCAGCAGTTTAAGGCAGGAGAACACTGAAGCTTTCTTT. It codes for CASSLRQENTEAFF.

The V and J genes are TRBV19 and TRBJ2-3, with 9 bases fitting TRBD1. The trim removed 6 bases at V and 4 bases at J, leaving 5 bases unmatched. Germline CDR1 reads LNHDA; CDR2 reads SQIVND (reference sequence). There are 14 residues in the CDR3. Written as DNA, the CDR3 is TGTGCCAGTAGGCTACAGGGGGCGGCAGATACGCAGTATTTT. Protein sequence: CASRLQGAADTQYF.

This sequence joins TRBV7-9 and TRBJ1-6; 8 bases are shared with TRBD1. Per germline, CDR1 SEHNR and CDR2 FQNEAQ (reference sequence). The V and J ends lost 5 bases and 2 bases, in that order; junction bases with no gene match: 2. The CDR3 loop spans 15 amino acids. The CDR3 bases are TGTGCCAGCAGCACGACAGGGGCCTATAATTCACCCCTCCACTTT. Residues: CASSTTGAYNSPLHF.

The CDR3 DNA follows: TGTGCCAGGGCAGGGGTCCCCTATGGCTACACCTTC. This encodes CARAGVPYGYTF. This chain joins TRBV25-1 and TRBJ1-2; perhaps TRBD1 as D (6 bases). Germline values: CDR1 MGHDK, CDR2 SYGVNS. The V gene lost 9 bases and the J gene lost 4 bases, with 12 bases spanning the gap. CDR3 length: 12 amino acids.

This chain links TRBV27 with TRBJ2-2; no reliable D call. Germline V lookup: CDR1 MNHEY, CDR2 SMNVEV (reference sequence). This CDR3 region has 13 residues. Deletions cut 7 bases from V and 6 bases from J, with 12 bases between. The CDR3 DNA sequence: TGTGCCAGCACCCTCCTAGGCGCCGGGGAGCTGTTTTTT. This gives the protein CASTLLGAGELFF.

The rearrangement uses TRBV15 and TRBJ2-3; D gene uncertain. The V end was cut by 6 bases, the J end by 2 bases, with 9 bases between. The CDR3 totals 13 residues. Germline-derived CDR1 and CDR2 are LNHNV and YYDKDF (reference sequence). CDR3 sequence (DNA): TGTGCCACCAGTCTTGGGTTCACAGATACGCAGTATTTT. It translates to CATSLGFTDTQYF.

This chain connects TRBV13 to TRBJ2-1; no definite D call. V lost 7 bases and J lost 0, with 7 bases in between. The CDR3 covers 13 residues. CDR1 is PRHDT and CDR2 is FYEKMQ in the germline V gene (reference sequence). The CDR3 reads CASKVGSYNEQFF. CDR3 coding DNA: TGTGCCAGCAAGGTCGGCTCCTACAATGAGCAGTTCTTC.

The genes are TRBV12-3 or TRBV12-4 and TRBJ1-4; 7 nucleotides match TRBD1. The junction had 2 bases not matched to a gene; V was cut back by 3 bases and J by 7 bases. This CDR3 region has 13 residues. CDR3 region: CASSLTGSEKLFF. CDR3 DNA: TGTGCCAGCAGTTTGACAGGGTCTGAAAAACTGTTTTTT.

The chain uses TRBV9 and TRBJ1-5; D is unclear. V dropped 2 bases and J dropped 4 bases, with 10 bases sitting between them. Germline CDR1 is SGDLS and CDR2 is YYNGEE. This CDR3 is built from 14 residues. The CDR3 region is CASSVGPTNQPQHF. CDR3 DNA sequence: TGTGCCAGCAGCGTCGGCCCTACGAATCAGCCCCAGCATTTT.

The chain is built from TRBV12-3 or TRBV12-4 and TRBJ1-2, with TRBD1 as a possible D gene (6 bases). The CDR3 covers 13 residues. The V end lost 5 bases, the J end lost 2 bases, and 9 bases lay between the germline ends. The CDR3 nucleotides read TGTGCCAGCAGTAGCGGGACAAACTATGGCTACACCTTC. Translation gives CASSSGTNYGYTF.

The rearrangement links TRBV6-5 to TRBJ2-7; maybe TRBD2 (5 bases). The CDR3 consists of 13 residues. Germline lookup yields CDR1 MNHEY and CDR2 SVGAGI. V was clipped by 4 bases and J by 11 bases, with 18 bases between them. As DNA, the CDR3 is TGTGCCAGCAGTTCCCGGACTTCCCCGAGTGAGTACTTC. It codes for CASSSRTSPSEYF.

The V and J genes are TRBV29-1 and TRBJ2-7; D is perhaps TRBD1 or TRBD2 (6 bases each). The germline V and J ends were trimmed by 6 bases and 6 bases, with 12 bases remaining between them. The germline V gene has CDR1 SQVTM and CDR2 ANQGSEA. This CDR3 spans 11 amino acids. The CDR3 reads CSVGKGGEQYF. The DNA for the CDR3 is TGCAGCGTCGGAAAGGGGGGCGAGCAGTACTTC.

V is TRBV13 and J is TRBJ2-1; D ambiguous. V lost 3 bases and J 4 bases, leaving 1 base between the germline ends. The CDR3 has 11 residues. Germline loops: CDR1 PRHDT, CDR2 FYEKMQ (reference sequence). This CDR3 is CASSLYNEQFF. In DNA, the CDR3 is TGTGCCAGCAGCTTGTACAATGAGCAGTTCTTC.